This TCR beta chain was identified in a study of identical twins. This clonotype came up a few times. Its antigen is not known. Germline CDR1 SQVTM, CDR2 ANQGSEA. Trimming removed 4 bases at V and 4 bases at J, with 6 bases between. The CDR3 contains 11 residues. TCRdb re-called the 5' RACE reads through MiXCR, storing one row per CDR3 protein. The sample carries nearly 900,000 distinct CDR3 sequences, approximately 13% recorded once. Study-level findings and limits: One should note that invariant MAIT and iNKT cells could partly confound zero-insertion analyses. Excess low generation probability was seen in twin-shared out-of-frame alpha sequences.

Another study also made use of these data, one on yellow fever vaccine responses in identical twins.

The chain recombines TRBV29-1 with TRBJ2-3; no reliable D call. The TCR was taken from a young woman in good health. Sequencing used PBMCs. The CDR3 protein is CSVALSDTQYF. CDR3 sequence (DNA): TGCAGCGTTGCCTTGTCAGATACGCAGTATTTT.